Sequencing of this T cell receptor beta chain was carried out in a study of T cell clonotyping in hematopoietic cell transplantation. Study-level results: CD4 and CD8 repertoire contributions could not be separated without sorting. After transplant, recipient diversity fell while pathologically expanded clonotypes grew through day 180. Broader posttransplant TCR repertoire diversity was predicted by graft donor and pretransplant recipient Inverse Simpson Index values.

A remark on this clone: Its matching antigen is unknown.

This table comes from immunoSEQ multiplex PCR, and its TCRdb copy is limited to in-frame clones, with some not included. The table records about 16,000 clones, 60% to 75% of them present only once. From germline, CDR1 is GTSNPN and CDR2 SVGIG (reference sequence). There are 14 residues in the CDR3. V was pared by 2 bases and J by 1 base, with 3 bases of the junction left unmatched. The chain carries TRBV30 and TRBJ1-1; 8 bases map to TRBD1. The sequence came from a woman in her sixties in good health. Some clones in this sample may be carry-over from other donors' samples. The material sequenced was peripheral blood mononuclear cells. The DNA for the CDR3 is TGTGCCTGGAGTCTTGACAGGGGGAACACTGAAGCTTTCTTT. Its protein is CAWSLDRGNTEAFF.